The clone carrying this TCR beta chain showed up many times. Antigen unknown. The CDR3 loop spans 15 amino acids. Germline CDR1 and CDR2: DFQATT and SNEGSKA (reference sequence). V lost 6 bases and J lost 5; bases outside the gene matches: 13. Time point given: pre-sensitization, week 0. Treatment indicated: therapeutic diphenylcyclopropenone sensitization with weekly scalp DPC. This sample is part of a study of human T cells and chemical hapten exposure. Study-wide context: Across samples, TCR yields varied, mostly owing to small differences in pooled library volumes. Study-wide results and limits: No alteration of TCRs above 1 in 1000 frequency was seen with DPC sensitization. Patch test score was positively correlated with the counts of TCRs that had expanded at PT1.

TCRdb ran MiXCR on the RACE reads and lists one entry per CDR3 protein. The data contain some 70,000 distinct CDR3 sequences, around 9.9% of them singletons. Specimen: whole blood, collected in connection with sensitization to the hapten diphenylcyclopropenone (DPC). The source is a woman aged 45 to 65 with alopecia areata. Some clones in this sample may be carry-over from other donors' samples. The gene calls are TRBV20-1 and TRBJ2-3; 8 bases are a match to TRBD2. CDR3 coding DNA: TGCAGTGCCCCCGGTCTCGGGGGGGCTGGAGATACGCAGTATTTT. Translation: CSAPGLGGAGDTQYF.